This record concerns one T cell receptor (beta chain) sequence. This CDR3 spans 14 amino acids. Germline V gene data show CDR1 as SGHRS and CDR2 as YFSETQ. V dropped 4 bases and J dropped 2 bases, with 12 bases sitting between them. This specimen belongs to a study of blood T cells in healthy people across ages. A second about 6 to 11 cycle PCR used barcoded and J-beta primers. TCRdb reanalysed the 5' RACE reads using MiXCR and keeps one entry per CDR3 protein. This table holds more than 1.4 million distinct CDR3 sequences, roughly 45% found once. The sequencing input was blood. J is TRBJ2-5 and V is TRBV5-1, with a possible D match to TRBD2 (6 bases). This TCR derives from a woman between 18 and 30 years old in good health. The CDR3 here is CASSPGLPQETQYF. CDR3 nucleotides: TGCGCCAGCAGCCCCGGACTACCTCAAGAGACCCAGTACTTC.